The rows below give T cell receptor beta chains drawn from one sample of a study of CD8 T cells in ankylosing spondylitis. Each CDR3 protein is one row after TCRdb ran MiXCR on the 5' RACE reads. The repertoire has around 150,000 distinct CDR3 sequences, around 19% of them found once; the top ten carry about 8%. Sequences were obtained from blood, either unsorted or a sorted T cell fraction (not recorded which). These receptors all come from a male donor with ankylosing spondylitis or in good health (not recorded which). CDR3s include the opening cysteine and the closing phenylalanine or tryptophan. D genes are given only for firm matches. Size is stated for part of the rows, as once, few or many counts, or as a class when the clone is expanded.

TRBV28	TRBD2	TRBJ2-3	-	TGTGCCAGCAGTTTATGGGGAGTAGCGGGAGTCCATACGCAGTATTTT	CASSLWGVAGVHTQYF
TRBV20-1	-	TRBJ2-3	-	TGCAGTGCTCACTCGGGGGTAGCAGATACGCAGTATTTT	CSAHSGVADTQYF
TRBV5-1	TRBD2	TRBJ2-1	few	TGCGCCAGCAGCTTCCTCCGGACTAGCGGGAGCGGGCATGAGCAGTTCTTC	CASSFLRTSGSGHEQFF
TRBV5-1	-	TRBJ2-7	many	TGCGCCAGCAGCTCTGAGCTGGCCCCGTACGAGCAGTACTTC	CASSSELAPYEQYF
TRBV11-2	-	TRBJ2-1	-	TGTGCCAGCAGCTTGGACCTTCTAGCGATTGGGTCCTACAATGAGCAGTTCTTC	CASSLDLLAIGSYNEQFF
TRBV3-1	-	TRBJ1-5	-	TGTGCCAGCAGCAAAACAGGGTTTCAGCCCCAGCATTTT	CASSKTGFQPQHF
TRBV5-1	-	TRBJ2-7	many	TGCGCCAGCAGCTTGGACAGGGTATCCTACGAGCAGTACTTC	CASSLDRVSYEQYF
TRBV2	TRBD2	TRBJ2-2	-	TGTGCCAGCAGACCTGGACTAGCTACGAACACCGGGGAGCTGTTTTTT	CASRPGLATNTGELFF
TRBV29-1	-	TRBJ2-6	many	TGCAGCGTTCGCTCTGGGGCCAACGTCCTGACTTTC	CSVRSGANVLTF
TRBV18	TRBD1	TRBJ1-1	many	TGTGCCAGCTCACCTCGGACAGGACAGGCTTTCTTT	CASSPRTGQAFF
TRBV27	TRBD1	TRBJ1-6	many	TGTGCCAGCAGTGCGGGACAGGGGAATTCACCCCTCCACTTT	CASSAGQGNSPLHF
TRBV24-1	-	TRBJ2-5	-	TGTGCCACCAGTGATTCGGACAGTGAGACCCAGTACTTC	CATSDSDSETQYF
TRBV5-6	TRBD1	TRBJ1-1	many	TGTGCCAGCAGCTTGCCCGGGACAGGAGGAGCTTTCTTT	CASSLPGTGGAFF
TRBV28	TRBD2	TRBJ2-3	-	TGTGCCAGCAGTATCGGCGGGAGACACACAGATACGCAGTATTTT	CASSIGGRHTDTQYF
TRBV10-3	-	TRBJ1-1	many	TGTGCCATCAGTGTGGCGTTGAACACTGAAGCTTTCTTT	CAISVALNTEAFF